Included here is one TCR beta chain sequence, with context. Its target antigen remains unknown. The input lacks base qualities; no much larger clone sits a single base away. Library preparation employed the immunoSEQ multiplex PCR assay. TCRdb provides this immuneACCESS table in a form limited to in-frame rearrangements. Some clones are lacking; in checked studies, under half of them reflect an unresolved V gene, and why the rest are absent is not known. For this sample there are approximately 20,000 clones; about 88% appear just once. More than 7% of the sample is in the top ten clones. Between the V and J ends, shortened by 1 base and 0 bases respectively, the junction contains 6 bases. The germline V gene (reference sequence) specifies LNHDA as CDR1 and SQIVND as CDR2. The CDR3 sequence holds 14 residues, the cysteine and phenylalanine included. Only the CDR3 part of the read is kept: 42 bases, read in frame from the first base.

These data originate in a study of T cell changes during pregnancy in multiple sclerosis (dated by TCRdb to the late 2010s). Notes on the research overall: The study looked at changes in the T cell repertoire across pregnancy in women with multiple sclerosis.

The TCR was taken from a female donor with multiple sclerosis, enrolled in a pregnancy study. In this chain, TRBV19 is recombined with TRBJ1-1, with no reliable assignment of the D segment. Material: CD8+ T cells from peripheral blood mononuclear cells, obtained after pregnancy. The CDR3 region has the sequence CASSIGGLNTEAFF. At the DNA level, the sequence is TGTGCCAGTAGTATAGGAGGGTTGAACACTGAAGCTTTCTTT. With all but the CDR3 taken from the reference TRBV19 and TRBJ1-1 genes, the full variable domain is: DGGITQSPKYLFRKEGQNVTLSCEQNLNHDAMYWYRQDPGQGLRLIYYSQIVNDFQKGDIAEGYSVSREKKESFPLTVTSAQKNPTAFYLCASSIGGLNTEAFFGQGTRLTVV.